What follows is one T cell receptor (beta chain) and its context. Its antigen has not been determined. The library was prepared using 5' RACE. For each TCR library, about 4,000 ng of total RNA was used. For each sample, cDNA was synthesized in eight separate reactions using SMARTScribe reverse transcriptase. During cDNA synthesis, template switching introduced unique molecular identifiers that contained a 6-nucleotide sample barcode. Amplification of TCRalpha and TCRbeta cDNA involved two nested PCRs of around 16 and 10 cycles, and each PCR was followed by bead purification. Before amplification, the cDNA was treated with uracil DNA-glycosylase and purified using the QIAquick PCR purification kit. The second PCR added Illumina TruSeq-compatible adapters along with sample-specific barcodes. TapeStation and Qubit were used to check library quality and concentration, and roughly 5.5 ng of each library was pooled. Sequencing of pooled libraries was carried out on an Illumina HiSeq2500 single-index Rapid Run using 2 x 100 bp reads and custom sequencing primers. Concerning the study's data processing: MiGEC version 1.2.6 was used for UMI-based consensus assembly, which corrected PCR and sequencing errors. MiXCR version 2.1.1 was used for V(D)J alignment, clonotype assembly and CDR3 extraction. To normalise gene usage, clonotype sharing and MAIT/NKT TCR abundance, the top 1000, 10 000 and 20 000 clonotypes in each sample were analysed. Diversity was computed as the inverse Simpson index with the vegan R package after downsampling to 27 000 UMIs. Paired Mann-Whitney U tests were applied to discordant twin pairs, and Benjamini-Hochberg correction was used for multiple testing. TCRdb reprocessed the reads and lists each CDR3 protein sequence as a single entry, with no DNA. What appears here as the V and J calls and clone size reflects TCRdb's work, not the paper's. This sample's table lists 400,000 to 500,000 distinct CDR3 sequences. The top ten clonotypes cover 2% to 3% of the sample.

The sample is drawn from a study of monozygotic twins with inflammatory bowel disease (dated by TCRdb to about 2019). With regard to the full study: A total of approximately 28 monozygotic twin pairs were included in the full study, comprising nine German pairs (four IBD-concordant, five IBD-discordant) and 19 IBD-discordant Danish pairs. Disease-associated traits were sought mainly through comparisons between IBD patients and their genetically identical healthy co-twins within discordant pairs. Each individual had, on average, about 151 000 unique TCRalpha sequences and 181 000 unique TCRbeta sequences available for analysis.

The germline V gene (reference sequence) gives CDR1 as DFQATT and CDR2 as SNEGSKA. From the cysteine through the phenylalanine, the CDR3 covers 13 amino acids. The entry carries no DNA sequence. From each donor, a roughly 2.5 ml peripheral blood sample was collected into PAXgene tubes and stored at -80 degrees C. Without any T cell sorting, total RNA was extracted from whole blood using the PAXgene blood miRNA kit on an automated QIAcube. Deep TCRalpha and TCRbeta repertoire profiling with unique molecular barcoding was performed on peripheral blood of monozygotic twin pairs concordant or discordant for inflammatory bowel disease. For every twin pair, smoking habits were documented, and each individual was categorised as a current, former or never smoker. Study-level results and caveats: The results gave no support for a single strong signal or clonotype linked to IBD. The analysis was unable to tell apart different T cell subtypes. Compared with healthy twins, IBD patients shared fewer clonotypes with other individuals, and the difference was most pronounced in patients with signs of disease activity. Repertoire similarity did not differ between concordant and discordant twins, possibly due to limited statistical power. A decrease in TCRbeta repertoire diversity, as measured by inverse Simpson index, was observed in IBD patients compared with their healthy co-twins. Background noise and inter-individual variability may have been introduced into the repertoires by the differing immunosuppressive treatments among patients.

The V and J genes are TRBV20-1 and TRBJ2-1; TCRdb's assignment of TRBD2 cannot be checked, as there is no DNA. The sequence derives from a human donor with ulcerative colitis or Crohn's disease, or a healthy co-twin of an affected twin (not recorded which). The sequenced sample was blood. The CDR3 has the sequence CSVSGRRYNEQFF.